A single sample gave rise to the 20 T cell receptor beta chains below, sequenced in a study of shared clonotypes between healthy human individuals. The assay was immunoSEQ multiplex PCR, and TCRdb's table has in-frame clones only and misses some. The sample lists about 2.1 million clones; just under 95% were seen once. CD45RO-negative, CCR7-selected cells formed the naive CD8 fraction, which excluded terminally differentiated effector memory CD45RA+ cells. Sequenced material: naive CD8+ T cells from PBMCs. Source of these receptors: a man between 18 and 29 years old in good health. Some clones in this sample may be carry-over from other donors' samples.

The chain couples TRBV4-1 to TRBJ2-5; D tentatively fits TRBD1 or TRBD2 (5 bases each). The end of the DNA is better explained by TRBJ2-7, so the J call may be wrong. This CDR3 region has 15 residues. The germline CDR1 and CDR2 sequences are MGHRA and YSYEKL. CDR3 loop: CASSQDVRPGHEQYF. The CDR3 bases are TGCGCCAGCAGCCAAGATGTCAGGCCGGGGCACGAGCAGTACTTC.

The gene calls are TRBV6-5 and TRBJ1-2; D is possibly TRBD1 (5 bases). Germline V lookup: CDR1 MNHEY, CDR2 SVGAGI. Trimming left V 0 bases short and J 3 bases short, with 11 bases between. The CDR3 has 15 amino acids. This CDR3 is CASSYSRGGDYGYTF. The DNA for the CDR3 is TGTGCCAGCAGTTACTCGAGGGGTGGCGACTATGGCTACACCTTC.

Concerning this clone: At the DNA level, this CDR3 is encoded by other sequences in the same sample as well. The chain has TRBV7-9 and TRBJ1-2; unclear D gene. V lost 1 base and J lost 2, with 8 bases in between. The CDR3 loop spans 14 amino acids. Germline V gene sequence: CDR1 SEHNR, CDR2 FQNEAQ (reference sequence). In DNA form, the CDR3 reads TGTGCCAGCAGCTTAGGAGGGTCCAACTATGGCTACACCTTC. Amino acids: CASSLGGSNYGYTF. Using reference TRBV7-9 and TRBJ1-2 for the parts outside the CDR3, the full variable domain is DTGVSQNPRHKITKRGQNVTFRCDPISEHNRLYWYRQTLGQGPEFLTYFQNEAQLEKSRLLSDRFSAERPKGSFSTLEIQRTEQGDSAMYLCASSLGGSNYGYTFGSGTRLTVV.

On this clone itself: The sample has other DNA sequences that encode this CDR3 too. The rearrangement joins TRBV9 to TRBJ2-3; D might be TRBD2 (6 bases). Trimming pared 0 bases from V and 0 bases from J, leaving 8 bases between. The CDR3 contains 15 residues. Germline V gives CDR1 SGDLS, CDR2 YYNGEE. This CDR3 reads CASSVGGDSTDTQYF. The DNA for the CDR3 is TGTGCCAGCAGCGTAGGCGGGGATAGCACAGATACGCAGTATTTT.

This clone was detected only once. This chain joins TRBV9 and TRBJ2-1; weak D call: TRBD2 (6 bases). Trimming removed 9 bases from V and 4 bases from J, with 14 bases in between. The CDR3 totals 13 residues. Germline V gene sequence: CDR1 SGDLS, CDR2 YYNGEE. The CDR3 loop reads CATGTGKYNEQFF. CDR3 in DNA: TGTGCCACCGGGACTGGCAAGTACAATGAGCAGTTCTTC.

This chain connects TRBV4-1 to TRBJ1-5; D gene uncertain. Germline assignment: CDR1 MGHRA and CDR2 YSYEKL. This CDR3 spans 17 amino acids. The V gene lost 1 base and the J gene lost 0 bases, with 13 bases spanning the gap. CDR3 protein: CASSQGLTPYSNQPQHF. CDR3 bases: TGCGCCAGCAGCCAAGGATTGACTCCGTATAGCAATCAGCCCCAGCATTTT.

The chain carries TRBV11-3 and TRBJ2-7, with D perhaps matching TRBD2 (5 bases). Deletions cut 8 bases from V and 1 base from J, with 12 bases between. There are 13 residues in the CDR3. Looked up from germline, CDR1 is SGHNT and CDR2 is YENEEA. CDR3 DNA sequence: TGTGCCAGCGGGCGGGCTGTTTCCTACGAGCAGTACTTC. It yields the protein CASGRAVSYEQYF.

The chain employs TRBV4-1 and TRBJ2-5; 9 bases fit TRBD2. Trimming cost V 2 bases and J 7 bases; bases outside gene matches: 11. Germline CDR1 MGHRA, CDR2 YSYEKL. There are 16 residues in the CDR3. The CDR3 spells CASSQFIAGALSTQYF. DNA of the CDR3: TGCGCCAGCAGCCAATTTATAGCGGGAGCTTTGTCGACCCAGTACTTC.

As for this clone: The sample carries other DNA sequences with the same CDR3. The chain is built from TRBV5-1 and TRBJ1-5; unclear D gene. CDR1 and CDR2 from the germline V gene are SGHRS and YFSETQ. The length of the CDR3 is 13 residues. Trimming cost V 4 bases and J 2 bases, with 7 bases left between them. The CDR3 sequence is CASSPGGNQPQHF. CDR3 in DNA: TGCGCCAGCAGCCCCGGGGGCAATCAGCCCCAGCATTTT.

The V gene is TRBV19, the J gene TRBJ2-5; 8 bases fit TRBD2. The germline gives CDR1 LNHDA, CDR2 SQIVND (reference sequence). The CDR3 is made up of 17 amino acids. The ends lost 3 bases at V and 5 bases at J; junction bases unmatched: 14. CDR3 coding DNA: TGTGCCAGTAGTATCGGGACCGGACTAGCAGGGTCCGAGACCCAGTACTTC. Its translation: CASSIGTGLAGSETQYF.

CDR3 loop: CAWSVLEQFF. CDR3 DNA sequence: TGTGCCTGGAGTGTACTTGAGCAGTTCTTC. The chain has TRBV30 and TRBJ2-1; the D is unclear. This CDR3 has 10 amino acids. The germline V gene has CDR1 GTSNPN and CDR2 SVGIG (reference sequence). Trimming removed 0 bases from V and 9 bases from J, with 3 bases in between.

The CDR3 sequence: CASSQNPLQETQYF. The CDR3 region has the DNA TGTGCCAGCAGCCAAAACCCGCTCCAAGAGACCCAGTACTTC. This sequence joins TRBV7-8 and TRBJ2-5, with D hard to call. Germline V CDR1 and CDR2: SGHVS, FQNEAQ. This CDR3 contains 14 residues. V lost 5 bases and J lost 1, with 11 bases in between. Complete variable domain (other parts from reference TRBV7-8 and TRBJ2-5): GAGVSQSPRYKVAKRGQDVALRCDPISGHVSLFWYQQALGQGPEFLTYFQNEAQLDKSGLPSDRFFAERPEGSVSTLKIQRTQQEDSAVYLCASSQNPLQETQYFGPGTRLLVL.

The rearrangement links TRBV9 to TRBJ2-1; tentatively, D is TRBD1 or TRBD2 (5 bases each). Germline-derived CDR1 and CDR2 are SGDLS and YYNGEE. This CDR3 has 13 residues. The V end lost 0 bases, the J end lost 5 bases, and 6 bases lay between the germline ends. The CDR3 protein is CASSVAGHNEQFF. The CDR3 DNA sequence: TGTGCCAGCAGCGTAGCGGGACACAATGAGCAGTTCTTC.

J is TRBJ2-1 and V is TRBV4-1; D is tentatively TRBD1 or TRBD2 (5 bases each). Germline V gives CDR1 MGHRA, CDR2 YSYEKL. The CDR3 covers 16 residues. Trimming left V 0 bases short and J 6 bases short, with 15 bases between. CDR3 loop: CASSQELGLGVNEQFF. CDR3 nucleotides: TGCGCCAGCAGCCAAGAATTGGGGCTGGGAGTCAATGAGCAGTTCTTC.

The rearrangement uses TRBV5-4 and TRBJ2-7; unclear D gene. In germline, CDR1 is SGHNT, CDR2 YYREEE (reference sequence). V lost 3 bases, J lost 6 bases, and 4 bases lay in between. This CDR3 is built from 10 residues. Here the CDR3 DNA reads TGTGCCAGCAGCTCGGGCGAGCAGTACTTC. Protein product: CASSSGEQYF.

The rearrangement links TRBV5-4 to TRBJ1-3, with D perhaps matching TRBD1 (5 bases). Germline lookup yields CDR1 SGHNT and CDR2 YYREEE (reference sequence). With 4 bases removed from V and 9 bases from J, the gap between germline ends came to 11 bases. CDR3 length: 12 residues. Here the CDR3 reads CASSANQGTIYF. For the CDR3, the DNA is TGTGCCAGCAGCGCTAACCAGGGCACCATATATTTT.

The genes are TRBV10-2 and TRBJ2-1; possible D gene TRBD1, 6 bases. Germline assignment: CDR1 WSHSY and CDR2 SAAADI. Deletions cut 6 bases from V and 0 bases from J, with 12 bases between. This CDR3 comprises 15 residues. CDR3 residues: CASSGKDSSYNEQFF. The CDR3 nucleotides read TGCGCCAGCAGCGGGAAGGACAGCTCCTACAATGAGCAGTTCTTC.

This rearrangement joins TRBV5-4 to TRBJ1-1, with D hard to call. From germline, CDR1 is SGHNT and CDR2 YYREEE (reference sequence). The CDR3 runs to 13 residues. The germline V and J ends were trimmed by 2 bases and 6 bases, with 11 bases remaining between them. The CDR3 reads CASSLRGYSEAFF. The CDR3 DNA follows: TGTGCCAGCAGCTTAAGAGGGTACTCTGAAGCTTTCTTT.

This chain links TRBV4-3 with TRBJ2-1; D may be TRBD1 or TRBD2 (6 bases each). Germline loops: CDR1 LGHNA, CDR2 YSLEER. The CDR3 consists of 17 residues. V was pared by 0 bases and J by 5 bases, with 17 bases between. The chain's CDR3 is CASSQERGLLGNNEQFF. In DNA, the CDR3 is TGCGCCAGCAGCCAAGAACGGGGGCTTCTGGGGAACAATGAGCAGTTCTTC.

The V call is TRBV28, the J call TRBJ2-3; D not resolved. The CDR3 loop spans 18 amino acids. Trimming pared 3 bases from V and 2 bases from J, leaving 21 bases between. The germline CDR1 and CDR2 sequences are MDHEN and SYDVKM. CDR3 sequence: CASSFSSELTKNTDTQYF. The DNA of the CDR3 is TGTGCCAGCAGTTTTAGTTCTGAGCTTACGAAGAACACAGATACGCAGTATTTT.